Shown below are 9 T cell receptor beta chains from a single sample sequenced in a study of blood T cell repertoires in COVID-19. Using immunoSEQ multiplex PCR, the repertoire was profiled, and TCRdb retains in-frame clones only, with some absent. The profile shows fewer than 250,000 clones, 86% of them singletons. Specimen: peripheral blood. The receptors stem from a woman aged 55-69 years who had recovered from COVID-19.

This chain uses TRBV4-3 with TRBJ2-1, with TRBD2 identical over 11 bases. V trimming: 0 bases; J trimming: 4 bases; junction bases outside the gene matches: 5. The CDR3 runs 17 residues. The germline CDR1 and CDR2 sequences are LGHNA and YSLEER. CDR3 region: CASSQDLAGGLYNEQFF. For the CDR3, the DNA is TGCGCCAGCAGCCAAGATCTAGCGGGGGGCCTGTACAATGAGCAGTTCTTC.

The chain carries TRBV10-1 and TRBJ1-2, with D possibly TRBD1 on 6 matching bases. Trimming took off 0 bases at V and 8 bases at J, with 13 bases between the two ends. Per germline, CDR1 WNHNN and CDR2 SYGVQD (reference sequence). The CDR3 spans 14 residues. Here the CDR3 DNA reads TGCGCCAGCAGTGAGTCGCGCAGGGGTGAAGGCTACACCTTC. It yields the protein CASSESRRGEGYTF.

CDR3 in amino acids: CASSYSRVVSTDTQYF. The CDR3 region has the DNA TGTGCCAGCAGTTACTCGAGGGTCGTTAGCACAGATACGCAGTATTTT. The chain is built from TRBV6-5 and TRBJ2-3, with a possible D match to TRBD2 (5 bases). CDR3 size: 16 residues. Germline CDR1 reads MNHEY; CDR2 reads SVGAGI. V shed 0 bases and J shed 0 bases, with 10 bases lying between them.

V and J are TRBV24-1 and TRBJ2-1; a weak D match, TRBD1 (6 bases). Germline V gene lookup returns CDR1 KGHDR and CDR2 SFDVKD. The CDR3 loop spans 19 amino acids. V shed 0 bases and J shed 4 bases, with 21 bases lying between them. The CDR3 DNA reads TGTGCCACCAGTGATTTGGTACAGGGTGGACCGTCGGTTTACAATGAGCAGTTCTTC. This translates into CATSDLVQGGPSVYNEQFF.

By proportion, this clone is medium-sized. The rearrangement uses TRBV7-9 and TRBJ2-3, with TRBD2 matching over 7 bases. Germline CDR1 reads SEHNR; CDR2 reads FQNEAQ (reference sequence). The CDR3 has 16 amino acids. J gave up 5 bases and V 5 bases, and 13 bases lay outside the gene matches. CDR3 bases: TGTGCCAGCAGCCCCGGCGGGGGTAGGGTTGGAGATACGCAGTATTTT. Encoded protein: CASSPGGGRVGDTQYF.

The gene calls are TRBV7-3 and TRBJ2-1; a possible D gene is TRBD1 (5 bases). Deletions cut 6 bases from V and 5 bases from J, with 14 bases between. Germline lookup yields CDR1 SGHTA and CDR2 FQGTGA. This CDR3 contains 14 residues. In nucleotides, the CDR3 is TGTGCCAGCAGTAGCTCCAGGGTCGACAATGAGCAGTTCTTC. Amino acid sequence: CASSSSRVDNEQFF.

The V call is TRBV2, the J call TRBJ1-1; possible D gene TRBD1, 6 bases. CDR1 and CDR2 from the germline V gene are SNHLY and FYNNEI. CDR3 length: 16 residues. The V end was cut by 2 bases, the J end by 0 bases, with 13 bases between. CDR3 sequence: CASSERGGTMNTEAFF. The CDR3 DNA reads as TGTGCCAGCAGTGAAAGGGGGGGCACGATGAACACTGAAGCTTTCTTT.

This chain uses TRBV6-1 with TRBJ2-6, with TRBD1 matching 7 bases. V was pared by 2 bases and J by 1 base, with 5 bases of the junction left unmatched. From germline, CDR1 is MNHNS and CDR2 SASEGT. This CDR3 contains 17 residues. CDR3 bases: TGTGCCAGCAGTGAACGGGCAGGGGGATCTGGGGCCAACGTCCTGACTTTC. It is translated as CASSERAGGSGANVLTF.

The chain links TRBV3-1 (or the pseudogene TRBV3-2) to TRBJ2-3, with TRBD2 matching over 8 bases. This CDR3 spans 16 amino acids. Germline V gene lookup returns CDR1 LGHDT and CDR2 YNNKEL (reference sequence). V shed 2 bases, J shed 4 bases, and the junction held 8 bases outside the gene matches. CDR3 sequence reads: CASSQRSGGPPDTQYF. CDR3 nucleotide sequence: TGTGCCAGCAGCCAACGTTCGGGGGGGCCCCCAGATACGCAGTATTTT.